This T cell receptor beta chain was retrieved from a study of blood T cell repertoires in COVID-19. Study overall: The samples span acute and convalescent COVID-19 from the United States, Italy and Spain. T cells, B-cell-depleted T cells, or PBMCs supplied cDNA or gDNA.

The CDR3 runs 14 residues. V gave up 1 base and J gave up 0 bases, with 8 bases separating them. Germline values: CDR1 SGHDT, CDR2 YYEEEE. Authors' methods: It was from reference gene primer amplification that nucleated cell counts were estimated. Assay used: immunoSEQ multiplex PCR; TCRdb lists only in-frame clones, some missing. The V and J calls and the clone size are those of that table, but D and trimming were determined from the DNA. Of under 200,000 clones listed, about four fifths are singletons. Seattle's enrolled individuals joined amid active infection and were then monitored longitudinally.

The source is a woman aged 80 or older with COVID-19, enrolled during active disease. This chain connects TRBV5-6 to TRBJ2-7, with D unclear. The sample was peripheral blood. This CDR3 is CASSLYQNSYEQYF. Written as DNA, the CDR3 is TGTGCCAGCAGCTTGTACCAGAACTCCTACGAGCAGTACTTC.